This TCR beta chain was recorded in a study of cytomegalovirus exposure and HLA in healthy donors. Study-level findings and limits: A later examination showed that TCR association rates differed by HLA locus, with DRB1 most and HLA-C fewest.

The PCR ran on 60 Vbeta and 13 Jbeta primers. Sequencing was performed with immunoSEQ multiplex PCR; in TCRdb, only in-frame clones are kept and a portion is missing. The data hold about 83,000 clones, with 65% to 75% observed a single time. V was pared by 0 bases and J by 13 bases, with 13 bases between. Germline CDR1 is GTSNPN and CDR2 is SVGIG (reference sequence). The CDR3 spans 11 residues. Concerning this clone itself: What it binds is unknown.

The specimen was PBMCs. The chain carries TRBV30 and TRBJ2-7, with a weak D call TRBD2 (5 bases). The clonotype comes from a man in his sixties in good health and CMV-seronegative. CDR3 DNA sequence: TGTGCCTGGAGTGTAGGAGGCGGTGATTACTTC. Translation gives CAWSVGGGDYF. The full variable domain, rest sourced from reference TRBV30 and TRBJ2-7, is SQTIHQWPATLVQPVGSPLSLECTVEGTSNPNLYWYRQAAGRGLQLLFYSVGIGQISSEVPQNLSASRPQDRQFILSSKKLLLSDSGFYLCAWSVGGGDYFGPGTRLTVT.